This passage covers 5 T cell receptor beta chains from one sample sequenced in a study of vaccination and CD4 T cells after COVID-19. Treatment: approximately nine-day PBMC culture with coronavirus spike peptide pools or control peptides (ViraFEST assay). The Oncomine TCR Beta short-read assay generated sequence data from the DNA of cultured CD4+ T cells. One entry per CDR3 protein results from TCRdb running MiXCR on the PCR reads. The data contain about 10,000 distinct CDR3 sequences, 55% to 60% of them singletons. For these TCRs, the target antigens are not known. Sequencing was performed on CD4+ T cells from blood, cultured in vitro. All receptors come from a human donor who had recovered from COVID-19.

The rearrangement joins TRBV19 to TRBJ1-1; tentatively, D is TRBD1 (6 bases). The CDR3 runs 16 residues. Germline V CDR1 and CDR2: LNHDA, SQIVND (reference sequence). Trimming took off 4 bases at V and 2 bases at J, with 17 bases between the two ends. CDR3 in DNA: TGTGCCAGTAGTACCGACCTTTGGACAGTTAACACTGAAGCTTTCTTT. It yields the protein CASSTDLWTVNTEAFF.

V is TRBV6-1 and J is TRBJ2-3; D is perhaps TRBD2 (7 bases). This CDR3 has 14 amino acids. Germline V gives CDR1 MNHNS, CDR2 SASEGT. Trimming removed 6 bases at V and 5 bases at J, with 15 bases between. The CDR3 DNA sequence: TGTGCCAGCAGGGGAGGGGACAAAAGAGATACGCAGTATTTT. It translates to CASRGGDKRDTQYF.

This clonotype was seen a few times. This chain uses TRBV19 with TRBJ1-5; D ambiguous. Germline CDR1 LNHDA, CDR2 SQIVND (reference sequence). The CDR3 totals 14 residues. V lost 3 bases and J lost 3, with 9 bases in between. DNA of the CDR3: TGTGCCAGTAGTATTAGGGAATCCAATCAGCCCCAGCATTTT. Its protein product is CASSIRESNQPQHF.

The V gene is TRBV19, the J gene TRBJ1-1; D may be TRBD1 (5 bases). The germline V gene has CDR1 LNHDA and CDR2 SQIVND (reference sequence). The V end was cut by 5 bases, the J end by 1 base, with 14 bases between. The CDR3 has 15 residues. The CDR3 region has the DNA TGTGCCAGTAGTTCGAAGGGGACCAGGAACACTGAAGCTTTCTTT. It codes for CASSSKGTRNTEAFF.

The V gene is TRBV15, the J gene TRBJ2-1; possibly TRBD2 for D (6 bases). Germline CDR1 and CDR2: LNHNV and YYDKDF (reference sequence). The CDR3 totals 13 residues. V lost 1 base, J lost 7 bases, and 8 bases lay in between. In DNA form, the CDR3 reads TGTGCCACCAGCAGAGGGGGGGAAAATGAGCAGTTCTTC. Translated: CATSRGGENEQFF.